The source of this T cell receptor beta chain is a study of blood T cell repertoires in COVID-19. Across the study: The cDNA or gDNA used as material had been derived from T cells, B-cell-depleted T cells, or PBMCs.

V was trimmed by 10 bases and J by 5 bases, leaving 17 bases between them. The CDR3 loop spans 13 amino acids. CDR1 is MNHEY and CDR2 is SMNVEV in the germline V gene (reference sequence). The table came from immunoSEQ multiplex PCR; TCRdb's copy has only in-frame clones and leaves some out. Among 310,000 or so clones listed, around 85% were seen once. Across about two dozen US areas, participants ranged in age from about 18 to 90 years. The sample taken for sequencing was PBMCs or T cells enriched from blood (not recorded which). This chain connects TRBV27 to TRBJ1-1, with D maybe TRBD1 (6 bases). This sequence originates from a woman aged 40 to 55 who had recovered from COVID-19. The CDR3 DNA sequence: TGTGCCACATACAGGGACGGTTGGACTGAAGCTTTCTTT. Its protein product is CATYRDGWTEAFF.